Here is one T cell receptor beta chain with its context. The clone's antigen remains unknown. No base quality values were provided; no much bigger clone lies one nucleotide off. The trim is 7 bases for V and 7 bases for J, with a gap of 13 bases between the germline ends. CDR1 is given as MDHEN and CDR2 as SYDVKM, both from the germline V gene. Counted from cysteine to phenylalanine, this CDR3 has 12 amino acids. Only the CDR3 portion is preserved as DNA: 36 bases, with reading frame beginning at the first base. This entry belongs to a study of blood T cell repertoires in COVID-19 (dated by TCRdb to 2020 to 2022). A note on the overall study: Recovered participants in ImmuneRACE Cohort 3 were defined as having two consecutive negative NP/OP PCR tests, clearance from a healthcare professional, or resolution of symptoms. Collaborator samples came from the United States, Italy and Spain and covered acute and convalescent phases of COVID-19. The prospective study material was composed of cDNA or gDNA derived from T cells, B-cell-depleted T cells, or PBMCs. Subjects who had been exposed to COVID-19, were actively infected with it, or had recovered from it provided the deeply sampled blood TCRbeta repertoires that made up the dataset. The repertoires were released in a freely available public database intended as a resource for research on the immune response to SARS-CoV-2. The samples were drawn from two sources: the first 160 participants of the ongoing ImmuneRACE study, and 1,000 to 1,500 subjects contributed by 6 global collaborators. Sample metadata almost always included a de-identified subject ID, COVID-19 status, age in years and sex. Where HLA class I and class II types were available, the types were taken from metadata supplied by the sample provider, not from assay-based typing.

On the study overall, not on this receptor specifically: How much clinical and demographic metadata was included differed by source and by participant, and the metadata was provided uncurated.

TCRbeta CDR3 regions were amplified from genomic DNA by means of the immunoSEQ Assay, a bias-controlled multiplex PCR. For the original study's pipeline: Nucleated cell counts per sample were estimated from amplification of reference gene primers within the assay. Sequence reads were collapsed and filtered to measure the absolute abundance of every unique TCRbeta CDR3 rearrangement. Productive Simpson clonality was computed per sample as the square root of Simpson's diversity index over productive rearrangements. Here the immuneACCESS table is served through TCRdb, limited to in-frame sequences with V and J called. Missing clones are a known gap in these copies; in checked studies unresolved V genes cover under half, and the rest lacks a known reason. From that table come the V and J calls and clone size; the DNA was used to work out D and trimming. Counted in this sample were more than 200,000 clones; about nine tenths of them appeared once. The ten largest account for 7% to 8.5% of the sample.

Enrolling through a virtual design, the prospective study's participants ranged in age from roughly 18 to 95 years and lived across more than 20 United States geographic areas. In the prospective study, participants were assigned to cohorts based on the clinical history participants reported in a screening survey and a study questionnaire. Mobile phlebotomists in the prospective study collected whole blood, serum and a nasopharyngeal or oropharyngeal swab from every participant. Prospective study participants could optionally give additional blood draws and questionnaires over a roughly 2-month period. Before DNA extraction, blood samples from the prospective study were shipped at room temperature or frozen.

The sequence was collected from a man aged 25-40 years in a cohort exposed to, infected with or recovered from COVID-19 (not recorded which). The source material was PBMCs or T cells enriched from blood (not recorded which). Recombination joined TRBV28 with TRBJ1-2, with the D gene not clear enough to name. The nucleotide sequence reads TGTGCCAGCAAAAACAGTATGAGTGGCTACACCTTC. The translation is CASKNSMSGYTF.